This TCR beta chain was recorded in a study of early T cells in non-severe SARS-CoV-2 infection. The study's findings and limits: There was a bias toward anti-spike CD8 responses in VDJdb matching, which missed private and CD4 specificities.

TCRdb independently ran MiXCR on the 5' RACE reads; one entry per CDR3 protein. The repertoire consists of about 64,000 distinct CDR3 sequences, with 20% occurring once and the leading ten covering approximately 17%. On this clonotype: Its specificity is not known.

The CDR3 runs to 14 residues. Germline assignment: CDR1 SGHVS and CDR2 FNYEAQ. Between the trimmed V and J ends, which lost 5 bases and 8 bases, there was a span of 16 bases. The input for sequencing was whole blood, taken at baseline. The J gene is TRBJ1-3, the V gene TRBV7-6, with a tentative D call TRBD1 (5 bases). This clonotype was sampled from an adult who was a healthcare worker with PCR-confirmed SARS-CoV-2 infection or an uninfected control (not recorded which). The CDR3 loop reads CASSVDLVGDTIYF. Here the CDR3 DNA reads TGTGCCAGCAGCGTCGACCTGGTGGGGGACACCATATATTTT.